The 25 T cell receptor beta chains below were found in one sample sequenced in a study of T cells after yellow fever vaccination. TCRdb called the 5' RACE reads again in MiXCR, with one record for every CDR3 protein. The sample shows more than 300,000 distinct CDR3 sequences, approximately 4.3% of them seen only once. The specimen comprised PBMCs, sampled 15 days after the yellow fever booster vaccination. These receptors came from a man aged 18 to 35 who received the YFV17D yellow fever vaccine.

This clonotype has more than one count but fewer than ten. The rearrangement uses TRBV6-5 and TRBJ2-7; D is unresolved. Deletions cut 7 bases from V and 6 bases from J, with 16 bases between. CDR1 is MNHEY and CDR2 is SVGAGI in the germline V gene. There are 13 residues in the CDR3. The CDR3 DNA reads TGTGCCAGCACTCTGGGGTCCGCTAGCGAGCAGTACTTC. It translates to CASTLGSASEQYF.

Points on this clonotype: In this CDR3 the conserved last residue, phenylalanine or tryptophan, is missing, so a read error is likely. The chain combines TRBV27 with TRBJ2-7, with TRBD2 matching over 13 bases. The CDR3 consists of 16 residues. V was pared by 5 bases and J by 2 bases, with 6 bases of the junction left unmatched. Germline CDR1 reads MNHEY; CDR2 reads SMNVEV (reference sequence). CDR3 in amino acids: CASSRVTSGGTYEQYL. CDR3 DNA sequence: TGTGCCAGCAGTCGGGTGACTAGCGGGGGGACCTACGAGCAGTACCTC.

This clonotype showed up just a few times. The chain recombines TRBV3-1 with TRBJ1-1, with 7 bases aligning to TRBD1. Looked up from germline, CDR1 is LGHDT and CDR2 is YNNKEL (reference sequence). The CDR3 consists of 14 residues. V was pared by 5 bases and J by 1 base, with 4 bases of the junction left unmatched. The CDR3 DNA follows: TGTGCCAGCAGCGCCAGGGACAGGAACACTGAAGCTTTCTTT. It encodes CASSARDRNTEAFF.

The CDR3 DNA is TGTGCCAGCAGCTTAGGGACTGAGGATGAAAAACTGTTTTTT. It translates to CASSLGTEDEKLFF. V is TRBV7-8 and J is TRBJ1-4; no definite D call. This CDR3 region has 14 residues. Germline CDR1 is SGHVS and CDR2 is FQNEAQ. V lost 1 base, J lost 6 bases, and 9 bases lay in between. The full variable domain, rest sourced from reference TRBV7-8 and TRBJ1-4, is GAGVSQSPRYKVAKRGQDVALRCDPISGHVSLFWYQQALGQGPEFLTYFQNEAQLDKSGLPSDRFFAERPEGSVSTLKIQRTQQEDSAVYLCASSLGTEDEKLFFGSGTQLSVL.

This clonotype was found a few times. The chain has TRBV7-9 and TRBJ1-5; tentatively, D is TRBD1 (5 bases). Looked up from germline, CDR1 is SEHNR and CDR2 is FQNEAQ (reference sequence). V gave up 5 bases and J gave up 5 bases, with 10 bases separating them. The CDR3 has 13 residues. The CDR3 nucleotides read TGTGCCAGCAGCCACGGGGCGGATCAGCCCCAGCATTTT. It is translated as CASSHGADQPQHF.

The sample holds many counts of this clonotype. The chain combines TRBV12-3 or TRBV12-4 with TRBJ1-5, with D hard to call. V was clipped by 1 base and J by 6 bases, with 10 bases between them. The CDR3 totals 14 residues. Written as DNA, the CDR3 is TGTGCCAGCAGTTTAGGTGGGGTTTCTCAGCCCCAGCATTTT. This translates into CASSLGGVSQPQHF.

This clonotype showed up just a few times. The chain joins TRBV20-1 to TRBJ2-5; TRBD2 matches 9 bases. This CDR3 spans 14 amino acids. CDR1 is DFQATT and CDR2 is SNEGSKA in the germline V gene (reference sequence). With V trimmed by 4 bases and J by 5 bases, 8 bases remained unmatched. The CDR3 sequence: CSAILSGGFETQYF. CDR3 sequence (DNA): TGCAGTGCTATTTTGAGCGGGGGGTTTGAGACCCAGTACTTC.

This clonotype was found many times. The chain carries TRBV20-1 and TRBJ2-4; TRBD1 or TRBD2 may be the D gene (5 bases each). The V end lost 6 bases, the J end lost 0 bases, and 15 bases lay between the germline ends. Germline V gene sequence: CDR1 DFQATT, CDR2 SNEGSKA (reference sequence). This CDR3 has 15 residues. The CDR3 DNA is TGCAGTGCCCGACGGGGTGGGGCAGCCAAAAACATTCAGTACTTC. Translation gives CSARRGGAAKNIQYF.

The V gene is TRBV7-9, the J gene TRBJ2-3; TRBD2 matches 9 bases. The trim removed 3 bases at V and 8 bases at J, leaving 12 bases unmatched. The CDR3 has 16 residues. Germline CDR1 is SEHNR and CDR2 is FQNEAQ (reference sequence). CDR3 protein: CASSLTDSGGRGTQYF. In nucleotides, the CDR3 is TGTGCCAGCAGCTTGACTGATAGCGGGGGCCGAGGTACGCAGTATTTT.

This clonotype was observed at least ten times. V is TRBV6-1 and J is TRBJ1-6; 10 bases line up with TRBD1. V shed 6 bases and J 8 bases; nucleotides not matched to a gene: 4. Germline CDR1 is MNHNS and CDR2 is SASEGT. The CDR3 sequence is 14 residues long. The CDR3 region is CASSGDRGYSPLHF. CDR3 coding DNA: TGTGCCAGCAGCGGGGACAGGGGATATTCACCCCTCCACTTT.

This clonotype occurred many times. The chain is built from TRBV7-3 and TRBJ2-3; D is undetermined. V was shortened by 4 bases and J by 0 bases, with 11 bases between the two germline ends. Germline V gives CDR1 SGHTA, CDR2 FQGTGA. The CDR3 sequence is 15 residues long. CDR3 amino acids: CASSSRATSTDTQYF. In nucleotides, the CDR3 is TGTGCCAGCAGCTCCCGGGCGACTAGCACAGATACGCAGTATTTT.

At least ten counts were recorded for this clonotype. This rearrangement joins TRBV27 to TRBJ2-1; tentatively, D is TRBD1 (5 bases). The CDR3 consists of 14 residues. V was pared by 5 bases and J by 0 bases, with 8 bases between. CDR1 MNHEY and CDR2 SMNVEV come from the germline V gene (reference sequence). The CDR3 sequence: CASSKTASYNEQFF. The CDR3 DNA sequence: TGTGCCAGCAGTAAGACAGCCTCCTACAATGAGCAGTTCTTC.

CDR3 coding DNA: TGCAGCGTTGCACCGCGGCTAATGAACACTGAAGCTTTCTTT. Translated: CSVAPRLMNTEAFF. This chain uses TRBV29-1 with TRBJ1-1; no firm D call. Germline CDR1 and CDR2: SQVTM and ANQGSEA. The CDR3 consists of 14 residues. With 4 bases removed from V and 0 bases from J, the gap between germline ends came to 12 bases. The full variable domain, its missing parts supplied by reference TRBV29-1 and TRBJ1-1, is SAVISQKPSRDICQRGTSLTIQCQVDSQVTMMFWYRQQPGQSLTLIATANQGSEATYESGFVIDKFPISRPNLTFSTLTVSNMSPEDSSIYLCSVAPRLMNTEAFFGQGTRLTVV.

The J gene is TRBJ1-2, the V gene TRBV14; D is possibly TRBD1 (6 bases). Trimming shortened V by 0 bases and J by 8 bases, and 16 bases separated the two germline ends. The CDR3 is 15 amino acids. Germline CDR1 and CDR2: SGHDN and FVKESK. CDR3 loop: CASSQETQQGPGYTF. DNA for the CDR3: TGTGCCAGCAGCCAAGAGACCCAACAGGGACCCGGCTACACCTTC.

There are many counts of this clonotype. The chain joins TRBV5-5 to TRBJ2-3; no firm D call. There are 13 residues in the CDR3. Germline V gene sequence: CDR1 SGHKS, CDR2 YYEKEE (reference sequence). Between the trimmed V and J ends, which lost 2 bases and 0 bases, there was a span of 4 bases. DNA for the CDR3: TGTGCCAGCAGCTTTTTGAGCACAGATACGCAGTATTTT. Residues: CASSFLSTDTQYF.

This clonotype was counted at least ten times. CDR3 in DNA: TGTGCCAGCAGCCCAACTAGCGGGGGGAGGGAGCAGTACGTC. It encodes CASSPTSGGREQYV. The chain carries TRBV7-8 and TRBJ2-7; 12 positions agree with TRBD2. Germline CDR1 SGHVS, CDR2 FQNEAQ. There are 14 residues in the CDR3. After removal of 5 bases from V and 7 bases from J, the junction contained 6 bases not matched to a gene.

This clonotype was observed a handful of times. V and J are TRBV27 and TRBJ1-3; unclear D gene. Trimming cost V 2 bases and J 1 base, with 9 bases left between them. The CDR3 length is 15 residues. Germline values: CDR1 MNHEY, CDR2 SMNVEV (reference sequence). The CDR3 is CASSLLPVSGNTIYF. For the CDR3, the DNA is TGTGCCAGCAGTTTACTCCCAGTGTCTGGAAACACCATATATTTT.

This rearrangement joins TRBV12-3 or TRBV12-4 to TRBJ1-2; 10 positions agree with TRBD1. This CDR3 has 14 amino acids. Trimming took 6 bases from V and 3 from J; bases not matched to a gene: 4. In nucleotides, the CDR3 is TGTGCCAGCAGACGACAGGGGGCCCACTATGGCTACACCTTC. Translated: CASRRQGAHYGYTF.

The gene calls are TRBV4-1 and TRBJ2-3; 9 bases map to TRBD1. Trimming cost V 4 bases and J 3 bases; bases outside gene matches: 8. This CDR3 spans 16 amino acids. From germline, CDR1 is MGHRA and CDR2 YSYEKL. CDR3 residues: CASSPEPGQGTDTQYF. CDR3 nucleotide sequence: TGCGCCAGCAGCCCCGAACCGGGACAGGGAACAGATACGCAGTATTTT.

This clonotype was observed many times. V usage is TRBV20-1 and J usage is TRBJ1-5; 7 nucleotides align to TRBD1. The germline V gene encodes CDR1 DFQATT and CDR2 SNEGSKA (reference sequence). V shed 6 bases and J 5 bases; nucleotides not matched to a gene: 16. The length of the CDR3 is 16 residues. The CDR3 region is CSADGWEQGFYQPQHF. CDR3 sequence (DNA): TGCAGTGCGGACGGGTGGGAACAGGGGTTTTATCAGCCCCAGCATTTT.

This clonotype was counted at least ten times. The V gene is TRBV18, the J gene TRBJ1-4, with 10 bases lining up with TRBD1. Germline trimming cut 3 bases from V and 6 bases from J; bases unmatched to any gene: 4. This CDR3 is 15 amino acids long. The V gene's germline CDR1 is KGHSH and CDR2 LQKENI. CDR3 DNA: TGTGCCAGCTCACCCTCGACAGGGGGCGATGAAAAACTGTTTTTT. It codes for CASSPSTGGDEKLFF.

This clonotype was detected ten times or more. This chain joins TRBV12-3 or TRBV12-4 and TRBJ2-7, with D perhaps TRBD1 or TRBD2 (7 bases each). This CDR3 is 14 amino acids long. Trimming removed 5 bases at V and 2 bases at J, with 13 bases between. The CDR3 DNA sequence: TGTGCCAGCAGTCCCAGCGGGACAGCCTACGAGCAGTACTTC. Its translation is CASSPSGTAYEQYF.

The sample holds a few counts of this clonotype. The chain is built from TRBV2 and TRBJ2-7; 7 bases are shared with TRBD2. The junction had 5 bases not matched to a gene; V was cut back by 3 bases and J by 6 bases. The V gene's germline CDR1 is SNHLY and CDR2 FYNNEI. This CDR3 spans 13 amino acids. The CDR3, as DNA: TGTGCCAGCAGTGAGGGAGGGGCGATCGAGCAGTACGTC. Residues: CASSEGGAIEQYV.

This clonotype appeared a few times. This chain joins TRBV7-9 and TRBJ1-4; 8 bases match TRBD1. Trimming took 6 bases from V and 8 from J; bases not matched to a gene: 20. CDR1 SEHNR and CDR2 FQNEAQ come from the germline V gene (reference sequence). The CDR3 loop spans 18 amino acids. CDR3 DNA sequence: TGTGCCAGCAGATCACGAGGACAGGGCGGATGGTCCCAGGAAAAACTGTTTTTT. Translating gives CASRSRGQGGWSQEKLFF.

Only a few counts were recorded for this clonotype. CDR3 sequence: CASRREGYSGNTIYF. In nucleotides, the CDR3 is TGTGCCAGCAGAAGAGAAGGGTACTCTGGAAACACCATATATTTT. The chain recombines TRBV7-9 with TRBJ1-3; D is unclear. The CDR3 contains 15 residues. Germline V CDR1 and CDR2: SEHNR, FQNEAQ (reference sequence). Trimming shortened V by 6 bases and J by 0 bases, and 12 bases separated the two germline ends.